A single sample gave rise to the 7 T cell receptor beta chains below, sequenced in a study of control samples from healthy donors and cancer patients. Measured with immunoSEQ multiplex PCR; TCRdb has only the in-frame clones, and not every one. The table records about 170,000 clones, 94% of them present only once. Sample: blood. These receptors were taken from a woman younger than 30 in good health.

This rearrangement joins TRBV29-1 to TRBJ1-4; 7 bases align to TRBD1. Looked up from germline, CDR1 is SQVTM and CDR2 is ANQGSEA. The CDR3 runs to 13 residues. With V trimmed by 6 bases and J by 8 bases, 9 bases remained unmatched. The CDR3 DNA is TGCAGCGTACTGGGACAGTTTGCCGAAAAACTGTTTTTT. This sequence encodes CSVLGQFAEKLFF.

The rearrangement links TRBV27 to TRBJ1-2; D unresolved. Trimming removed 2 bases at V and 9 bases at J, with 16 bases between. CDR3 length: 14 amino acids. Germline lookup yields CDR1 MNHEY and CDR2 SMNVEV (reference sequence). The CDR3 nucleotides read TGTGCCAGCAGTTTAGGGCAGTTCTATGGTAGCTACACCTTC. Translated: CASSLGQFYGSYTF.

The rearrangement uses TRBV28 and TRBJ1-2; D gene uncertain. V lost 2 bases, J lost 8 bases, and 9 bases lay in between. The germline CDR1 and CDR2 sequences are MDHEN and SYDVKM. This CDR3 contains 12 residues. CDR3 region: CASSLNGGGYTF. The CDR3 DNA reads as TGTGCCAGCAGTTTAAACGGCGGGGGCTACACCTTC.

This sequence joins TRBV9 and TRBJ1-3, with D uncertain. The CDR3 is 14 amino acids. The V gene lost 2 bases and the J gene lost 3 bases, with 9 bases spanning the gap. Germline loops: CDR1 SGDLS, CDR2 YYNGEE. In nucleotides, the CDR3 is TGTGCCAGCAGCGTCGAGGCCCTTGGAAACACCATATATTTT. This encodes CASSVEALGNTIYF.

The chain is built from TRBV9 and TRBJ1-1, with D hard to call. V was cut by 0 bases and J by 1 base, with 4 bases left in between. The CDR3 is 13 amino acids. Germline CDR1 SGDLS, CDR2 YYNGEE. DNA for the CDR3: TGTGCCAGCAGCGTAGCACAGAACACTGAAGCTTTCTTT. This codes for CASSVAQNTEAFF.

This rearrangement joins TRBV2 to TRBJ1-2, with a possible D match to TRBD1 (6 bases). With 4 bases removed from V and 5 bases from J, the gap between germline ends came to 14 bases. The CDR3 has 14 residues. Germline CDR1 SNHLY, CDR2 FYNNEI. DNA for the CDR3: TGTGCCAGCAGTGCAGGGGCCTCGGGGTATGGCTACACCTTC. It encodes CASSAGASGYGYTF.

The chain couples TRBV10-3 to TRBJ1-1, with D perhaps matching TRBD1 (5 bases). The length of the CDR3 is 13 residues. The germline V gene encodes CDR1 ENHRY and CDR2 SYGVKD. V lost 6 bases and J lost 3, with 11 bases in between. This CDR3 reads CAIRAGLDTEAFF. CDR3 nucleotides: TGTGCCATCAGGGCAGGGTTGGACACTGAAGCTTTCTTT.